A single sample is the source of the 14 T cell receptor beta chains below, sequenced in a study of read filtering for tumor transcriptome and immune sequencing (dated by TCRdb to about 2020). The listed sequencing device is Illumina HiSeq 4000. Starting from 350 to 500 ng RNA, TCR libraries were constructed with the Immunoverse kit using molecular barcoded adaptors that cover the alpha/delta and beta/gamma chains. TCRdb itself trimmed the public reads at Q25 with fastp, ran MiXCR and retained productive beta chains. Each entry merges the rows of one CDR3 protein and shows their most common DNA and genes. This sample comprises approximately 59,000 distinct CDR3 sequences, roughly 12% of them detected only once. Together, the top ten hold more than 15% of the sample. Sequencing was performed on a population of CD138-negative cells sorted from bone marrow. In the paper's terms, the cell subset or site label means: bone marrow mononuclear cells depleted of CD138+ plasma/myeloma cells by negative magnetic selection. All receptors derive from a donor aged 40 or over with multiple myeloma.

The chain has TRBV7-9 and TRBJ2-5, with a weak D call TRBD2 (5 bases). Germline assignment: CDR1 SEHNR and CDR2 FQNEAQ (reference sequence). CDR3 size: 13 residues. The germline V and J ends were trimmed by 7 bases and 4 bases, with 13 bases remaining between them. DNA for the CDR3: TGTGCCAGCAACGTTGCGGGTTCAGAGACCCAGTACTTC. It encodes CASNVAGSETQYF. Full variable domain (missing parts from reference TRBV7-9 and TRBJ2-5): DTGVSQNPRHKITKRGQNVTFRCDPISEHNRLYWYRQTLGQGPEFLTYFQNEAQLEKSRLLSDRFSAERPKGSFSTLEIQRTEQGDSAMYLCASNVAGSETQYFGPGTRLLVL.

This clonotype has at least ten counts. Written as DNA, the CDR3 is TGTGCCAGCAGCGTCGGACAGGGGGGCTACAATGAGCAGTTCTTC. Residues: CASSVGQGGYNEQFF. V and J are TRBV9 and TRBJ2-1; 10 positions match TRBD1. The CDR3 extends over 15 amino acids. Germline V CDR1 and CDR2: SGDLS, YYNGEE. V was pared by 2 bases and J by 3 bases, with 2 bases of the junction left unmatched.

In this sample, this clonotype turned up many times. CDR3 protein: CASSTGGSSYNSPLHF. The CDR3 DNA follows: TGTGCCAGCAGTACGGGGGGAAGCTCCTATAATTCACCCCTCCACTTT. This chain uses TRBV12-3 or TRBV12-4 with TRBJ1-6; D is perhaps TRBD1 (5 bases). The CDR3 has 16 residues. The V end lost 5 bases, the J end lost 0 bases, and 11 bases lay between the germline ends.

Note on this clonotype: Just one base apart from a much larger clone, this may be a read error. V gene TRBV6-5 combines with J gene TRBJ2-7; 10 bases agree with TRBD1. CDR1 and CDR2 (germline): MNHEY, SVGAGI. The CDR3 has 14 residues. J lost 9 bases, V lost 8 bases, and 13 bases had no gene match. CDR3 protein: CASGFRDRGHGQYF. DNA of the CDR3: TGTGCCAGCGGGTTCCGGGACAGGGGCCACGGGCAGTACTTC.

This clonotype was observed at least ten times. V is TRBV20-1 and J is TRBJ2-3; TRBD1 matches at 9 bases. Germline V gives CDR1 DFQATT, CDR2 SNEGSKA (reference sequence). The CDR3 length is 14 residues. V was pared by 6 bases and J by 3 bases, with 7 bases of the junction left unmatched. The CDR3 coding sequence is TGCAGTGCGCCTCGGGACAGGGATACAGATACGCAGTATTTT. This codes for CSAPRDRDTDTQYF.

As to this clonotype: Being one base from a much bigger clone, this may be a read error. The V gene is TRBV4-1, the J gene TRBJ1-1; weak D call: TRBD1 (6 bases). Germline CDR1 is MGHRA and CDR2 is YSYEKL. The CDR3 covers 16 residues. The CDR3 DNA is TGCGCCAGCAGGCAAGATGGGGGGGGCTTGAACACTGAAGCTTTCTTT. Translated, it gives CASRQDGGGLNTEAFF.

V gene TRBV14 combines with J gene TRBJ1-2; TRBD1 matches 11 bases. V shed 5 bases, J shed 3 bases, and the junction held 5 bases outside the gene matches. Germline CDR1 reads SGHDN; CDR2 reads FVKESK. This CDR3 contains 15 residues. The CDR3 spells CASSEGQGAYYGYTF. The CDR3 bases are TGTGCCAGCAGCGAAGGACAGGGGGCCTACTATGGCTACACCTTC.

This clonotype was detected many times. V usage is TRBV7-9 and J usage is TRBJ1-1; a possible D gene is TRBD1 (5 bases). The CDR3 covers 14 residues. The germline gives CDR1 SEHNR, CDR2 FQNEAQ (reference sequence). V was clipped by 5 bases and J by 0 bases, with 10 bases between them. The CDR3 reads CASSKPGLNTEAFF. For the CDR3, the DNA is TGTGCCAGCAGCAAACCGGGACTGAACACTGAAGCTTTCTTT.

This clonotype was counted at least ten times. The chain carries TRBV28 and TRBJ2-7; unclear D gene. CDR1 is MDHEN, CDR2 SYDVKM, per germline. The CDR3 is 11 amino acids. V was shortened by 6 bases and J by 4 bases, with 7 bases between the two germline ends. CDR3 amino acids: CASSPLYEQYF. In DNA form, the CDR3 reads TGTGCCAGCAGCCCGCTTTACGAGCAGTACTTC.

In its sample, this clonotype was seen many times. V gene TRBV2 combines with J gene TRBJ2-1; 11 bases agree with TRBD1. Germline CDR1 reads SNHLY; CDR2 reads FYNNEI. After removal of 7 bases from V and 2 bases from J, the junction contained 7 bases not matched to a gene. This CDR3 is built from 16 residues. CDR3 loop: CASILEDRGPYNEQFF. For the CDR3, the DNA is TGTGCCAGCATCCTAGAGGACAGGGGGCCCTACAATGAGCAGTTCTTC.

With regard to this clonotype: Compared with germline, one end of the junction differs, possibly owing to a read error. This chain joins TRBV20-1 and TRBJ1-6; a weak D match, TRBD1 (5 bases). The CDR3 extends over 13 amino acids. Germline V gene data show CDR1 as DFQATT and CDR2 as SNEGSKA (reference sequence). CDR3 residues: CSALGASGSPLHF. The DNA for the CDR3 is TGCAGTGCTCTTGGGGCGTCGGGTTCACCACTCCACTTT.

In this sample, this clonotype turned up a few times. A read error is possible here, since a much larger clone lies one base away. The V and J genes are TRBV11-2 and TRBJ1-2; the D gene is possibly TRBD1 (5 bases). The germline V and J ends were trimmed by 5 bases and 3 bases, with 13 bases remaining between them. CDR3 length: 14 residues. Germline V gives CDR1 SGHAT, CDR2 FQNNGV. CDR3 coding DNA: TGTGCCAGCAGCCCCCGCAGGGTATACTATGGCTACACCTTC. It yields the protein CASSPRRVYYGYTF.

This clonotype was recorded at least ten times. This chain uses TRBV29-1 with TRBJ2-5, with D possibly being TRBD1 (5 bases). Germline V gene data show CDR1 as SQVTM and CDR2 as ANQGSEA. The ends were cut back, 6 bases at V and 2 bases at J, with 16 bases in the middle. The CDR3 spans 14 residues. CDR3 sequence: CSVLPRQSQETQYF. The CDR3 DNA follows: TGCAGCGTCCTTCCACGACAGTCGCAAGAGACCCAGTACTTC.

In this sample, this clonotype turned up many times. This sequence joins TRBV5-1 and TRBJ1-1; D is uncertain. The V gene's germline CDR1 is SGHRS and CDR2 YFSETQ. Trimming left V 3 bases short and J 10 bases short, with 13 bases between. The CDR3 length is 12 residues. CDR3 protein: CASSSPREGAFF. CDR3 DNA sequence: TGCGCCAGCAGCTCACCGAGGGAGGGAGCTTTCTTT.